The present T cell receptor beta chain was sequenced within a study of response to subunit inactivated influenza vaccine. TCRdb reanalysed the RT-PCR reads using MiXCR and keeps one entry per CDR3 protein. The data hold about 520,000 distinct CDR3 sequences, with less than 30% observed a single time. The CDR3 totals 16 residues. Germline V gene lookup returns CDR1 MNHNS and CDR2 SASEGT. V dropped 7 bases and J dropped 2 bases, with 15 bases sitting between them. The material sequenced was CD4+ T cells sorted from PBMCs, taken 4 to 6 days after vaccination. This TCR was recovered from a man aged 50 to 59 who received an inactivated influenza vaccine. The chain is built from TRBV6-1 and TRBJ2-6; D may be TRBD1 or TRBD2 (6 bases each). CDR3 in amino acids: CASTVLGGAGANVLTF. The CDR3 DNA sequence: TGTGCCAGCACCGTACTGGGGGGCGCTGGGGCCAACGTCCTGACTTTC.